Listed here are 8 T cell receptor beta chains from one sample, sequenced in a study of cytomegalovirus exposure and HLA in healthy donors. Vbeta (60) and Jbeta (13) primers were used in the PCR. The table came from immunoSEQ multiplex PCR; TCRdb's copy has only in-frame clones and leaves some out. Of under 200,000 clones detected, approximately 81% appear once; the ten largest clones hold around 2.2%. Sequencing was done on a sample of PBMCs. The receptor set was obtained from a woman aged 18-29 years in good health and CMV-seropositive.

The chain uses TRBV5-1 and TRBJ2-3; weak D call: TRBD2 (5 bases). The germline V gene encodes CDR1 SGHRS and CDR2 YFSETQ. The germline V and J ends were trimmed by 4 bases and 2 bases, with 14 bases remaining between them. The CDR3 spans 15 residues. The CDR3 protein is CASSASGGTTDTQYF. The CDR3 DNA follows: TGCGCCAGCAGCGCATCAGGAGGAACCACAGATACGCAGTATTTT.

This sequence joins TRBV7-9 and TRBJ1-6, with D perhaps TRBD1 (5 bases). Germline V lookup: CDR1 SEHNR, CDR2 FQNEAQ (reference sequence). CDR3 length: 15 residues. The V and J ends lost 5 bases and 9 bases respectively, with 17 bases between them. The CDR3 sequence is CASSLRAPPGSPLHF. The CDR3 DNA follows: TGTGCCAGCAGCCTCAGGGCCCCACCGGGTTCACCCCTCCACTTT.

CDR3 in DNA: TGTGCCAGTAGCAGGGGGCCTGAAAAACTGTTTTTT. It translates to CASSRGPEKLFF. The V call is TRBV19, the J call TRBJ1-4, with 8 bases aligning to TRBD1. With 6 bases clipped from V and 7 bases from J, the junction kept 1 base outside the gene matches. CDR1 LNHDA and CDR2 SQIVND come from the germline V gene (reference sequence). This CDR3 spans 12 amino acids.

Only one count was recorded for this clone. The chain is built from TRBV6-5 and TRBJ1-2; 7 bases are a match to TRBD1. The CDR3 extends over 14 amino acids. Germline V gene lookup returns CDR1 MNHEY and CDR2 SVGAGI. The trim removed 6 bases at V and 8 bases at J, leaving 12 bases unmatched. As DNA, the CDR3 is TGTGCCAGCAGCCGCGGACAGGTCGGTGGAGGCTACACCTTC. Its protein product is CASSRGQVGGGYTF.

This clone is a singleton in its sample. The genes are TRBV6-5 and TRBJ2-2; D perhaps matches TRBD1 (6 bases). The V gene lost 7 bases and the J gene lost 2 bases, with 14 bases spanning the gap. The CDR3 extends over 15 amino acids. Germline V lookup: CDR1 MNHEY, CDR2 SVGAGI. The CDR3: CASTAGTPNTGELFF. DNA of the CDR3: TGTGCCAGCACCGCAGGGACACCAAACACCGGGGAGCTGTTTTTT.

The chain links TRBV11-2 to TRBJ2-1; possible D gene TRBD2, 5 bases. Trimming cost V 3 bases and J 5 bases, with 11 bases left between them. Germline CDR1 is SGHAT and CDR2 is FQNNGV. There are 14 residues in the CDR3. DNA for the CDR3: TGTGCCAGCAGCTTTAGACTACCAAACAATGAGCAGTTCTTC. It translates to CASSFRLPNNEQFF.

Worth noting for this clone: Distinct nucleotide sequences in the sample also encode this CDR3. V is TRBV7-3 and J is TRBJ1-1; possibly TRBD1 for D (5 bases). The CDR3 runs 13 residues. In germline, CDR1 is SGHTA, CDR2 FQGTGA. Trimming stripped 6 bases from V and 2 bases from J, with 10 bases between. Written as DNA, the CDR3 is TGTGCCAGCAGTCCGACAGCCAACACTGAAGCTTTCTTT. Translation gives CASSPTANTEAFF.

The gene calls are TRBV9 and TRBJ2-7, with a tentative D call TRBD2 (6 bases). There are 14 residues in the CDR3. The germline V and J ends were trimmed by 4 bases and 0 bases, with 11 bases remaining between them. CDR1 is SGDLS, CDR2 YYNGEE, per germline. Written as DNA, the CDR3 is TGTGCCAGCAGCATGGCGGGGTCCTCCTACGAGCAGTACTTC. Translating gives CASSMAGSSYEQYF. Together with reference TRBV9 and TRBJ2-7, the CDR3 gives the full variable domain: DSGVTQTPKHLITATGQRVTLRCSPRSGDLSVYWYQQSLDQGLQFLIQYYNGEERAKGNILERFSAQQFPDLHSELNLSSLELGDSALYFCASSMAGSSYEQYFGPGTRLTVT.